The present T cell receptor (beta chain) was sequenced within a study of T cell responses to AZD1222 COVID-19 vaccine. Whole-study context: Second-dose intervals near 4 or 12 weeks were combined. The study's findings and limits: Donor demographics were predominantly white British with a female majority; clonal diversity may be underestimated. Baseline serostatus was positive in only 5 to 7 AZD1222 recipients. Unmutated variant regions reportedly attract nearly half of all spike-specific TCRs.

Data came from immunoSEQ multiplex PCR; TCRdb stores just in-frame clones and leaves some out. Of approximately 130,000 clones listed, 93% are singletons. For this clone: As yet, its antigen is unknown.

The CDR3 is 14 residues long. With 6 bases removed from V and 7 bases from J, the gap between germline ends came to 17 bases. From germline, CDR1 is SGHDT and CDR2 YYEEEE. This rearrangement joins TRBV5-6 to TRBJ1-5; possible D gene TRBD1, 6 bases. Material: peripheral blood, obtained on day 0 of AZD1222 vaccination. The TCR sequence derives from an adult in good health. In DNA form, the CDR3 reads TGTGCCAGCACCCACGGGGGGCGACGGCAGCCCCAGCATTTT. It codes for CASTHGGRRQPQHF.